This TCR beta chain was profiled in a study of molecular identifiers for immune sequencing clone quantification. On the study more broadly: Replicates split RNA from approximately 22,000 or 94,000 naive CD8 cells five ways, and the researchers sequenced four portions.

Trimming removed 4 bases at V and 3 bases at J, with 16 bases between. The CDR3 has 15 amino acids. Germline V CDR1 and CDR2: SEHNR, FQNEAQ (reference sequence). This clonotype has ten or more counts. MiXCR, run by TCRdb on the PCR reads, gives a single entry per CDR3 protein. The sample holds 35,000 to 45,000 distinct CDR3 sequences, 15% to 20% seen once. This clonotype originated in a human donor in good health. Some libraries in this study had Jurkat cell RNA spiked in. Specimen: naive CD8+ T cells from blood, with Jurkat cell RNA spiked in. The subset denotes: FACS-sorted CD8+CD4-CCR7+CD45RA+ naive T cells. The chain employs TRBV7-9 and TRBJ2-7, with D perhaps TRBD2 (5 bases). For the CDR3, the DNA is TGTGCCAGCAGCTCTCCTCTTCCGGGAAGCTACGAGCAGTACTTC. Its protein is CASSSPLPGSYEQYF.